The 16 T cell receptor beta chains reported below all come from one sample, sequenced in a study of ipilimumab plus nivolumab after autologous stem cell transplantation. Measured with immunoSEQ multiplex PCR; TCRdb has only the in-frame clones, and not every one. This sample has about 12,000 clones; about 80% occur once, and the top ten carry more than 15%. The material sequenced was PBMCs, taken in a trial of ipilimumab plus nivolumab as post-transplant consolidation. The receptors shown here come from a male donor with diffuse large B-cell lymphoma.

The chain carries TRBV11-2 and TRBJ2-3, with D perhaps TRBD2 (7 bases). V was clipped by 1 base and J by 3 bases, with 14 bases between them. The CDR3 is 16 residues long. Germline loops: CDR1 SGHAT, CDR2 FQNNGV. The CDR3 sequence is CASSLGTRGGTDTQYF. The CDR3 nucleotides are TGTGCCAGCAGCTTAGGGACTAGGGGGGGGACAGATACGCAGTATTTT.

J is TRBJ1-2 and V is TRBV5-4, with 8 bases aligning to TRBD1. With V trimmed by 6 bases and J by 3 bases, 13 bases remained unmatched. The CDR3 totals 16 residues. The germline V gene encodes CDR1 SGHNT and CDR2 YYREEE (reference sequence). The CDR3 region has the DNA TGTGCCAGCACCCCCGAGGTCGCAGGGGGCTACTATGGCTACACCTTC. It encodes CASTPEVAGGYYGYTF.

CDR3 amino acids: CASSPGGEFQETQYF. CDR3 sequence (DNA): TGTGCCAGCAGTCCCGGGGGGGAATTCCAAGAGACCCAGTACTTC. The chain couples TRBV6-6 to TRBJ2-5, with 8 bases fitting TRBD2. The CDR3 has 15 residues. Germline V gene lookup returns CDR1 MNHNY and CDR2 SVGAGI (reference sequence). J gave up 1 base and V 5 bases, and 6 bases lay outside the gene matches.

V usage is TRBV6-4 and J usage is TRBJ2-7; D unresolved. With 8 bases removed from V and 5 bases from J, the gap between germline ends came to 19 bases. Germline CDR1 is MRHNA and CDR2 is SNTAGT. The CDR3 sequence is 14 residues long. The CDR3 coding sequence is TGTGCCAGCCAGCGAACCCAGGTTCCCAACGAGCAGTACTTC. Residues: CASQRTQVPNEQYF.

Regarding this clone: The junction departs from the called germline gene at one end, perhaps through a read error. V is TRBV5-4 and J is TRBJ1-1; D is unresolved. The CDR3 loop spans 15 amino acids. The germline gives CDR1 SGHNT, CDR2 YYREEE (reference sequence). The CDR3 protein is CASSQVGDLNTEAFF. CDR3 coding DNA: TGCGCCAGCAGCCAAGTCGGGGATCTGAACACTGAAGCTTTCTTT.

This chain joins TRBV5-1 and TRBJ2-7, with 10 bases identical to TRBD1. CDR3 length: 15 amino acids. Germline trimming cut 4 bases from V and 7 bases from J; bases unmatched to any gene: 11. Germline CDR1 SGHRS, CDR2 YFSETQ. This chain's CDR3 is CASSGGQGTFDEQYF. CDR3 bases: TGCGCCAGCAGCGGGGGACAGGGGACCTTTGATGAGCAGTACTTC.

This clone showed up just a few times. The chain is built from TRBV19 and TRBJ1-5; D is perhaps TRBD1 (5 bases). Trimming removed 6 bases at V and 2 bases at J, with 11 bases between. The germline V gene has CDR1 LNHDA and CDR2 SQIVND (reference sequence). This CDR3 comprises 14 residues. The CDR3 loop reads CASRIVGGNQPQHF. DNA for the CDR3: TGTGCCAGTAGGATCGTGGGGGGCAATCAGCCCCAGCATTTT.

The chain has TRBV4-2 and TRBJ1-5, with D tentatively TRBD1 (5 bases). The CDR3 has 15 residues. The germline V gene encodes CDR1 LGHNA and CDR2 YNFKEQ. V lost 4 bases to trimming and J lost 3 bases, with 13 bases between them. CDR3 sequence: CASSLQGDDNQPQHF. Here the CDR3 DNA reads TGTGCCAGCAGCCTTCAGGGCGACGACAATCAGCCCCAGCATTTT.

The J gene is TRBJ2-5, the V gene TRBV11-3; a possible D gene is TRBD2 (6 bases). The DNA matches TRBJ2-7 better at its end, which makes the J call doubtful. Germline V gives CDR1 SGHNT, CDR2 YENEEA. This CDR3 comprises 15 residues. The CDR3 region is CASSVSGKSSYEQYF. The CDR3 region has the DNA TGTGCCAGCAGCGTTAGCGGAAAGAGCTCCTACGAGCAGTACTTC.

This chain joins TRBV9 and TRBJ1-1; D remains ambiguous. The CDR3 totals 19 residues. The germline V gene has CDR1 SGDLS and CDR2 YYNGEE. V was shortened by 4 bases and J by 1 base, with 26 bases between the two germline ends. CDR3 bases: TGTGCCAGCAGCCCACTAGCGGATATTCTCATTTCACGGAACACTGAAGCTTTCTTT. It is translated as CASSPLADILISRNTEAFF.

The gene calls are TRBV15 and TRBJ2-1; D ambiguous. The CDR3 loop spans 14 amino acids. The V and J ends lost 0 bases and 4 bases respectively, with 7 bases between them. Germline V CDR1 and CDR2: LNHNV, YYDKDF (reference sequence). DNA for the CDR3: TGTGCCACCAGCAGAGAAAATTTTTACAATGAGCAGTTCTTC. Encoded protein: CATSRENFYNEQFF.

The chain carries TRBV4-3 and TRBJ1-2; TRBD1 is a possible D gene (6 bases). CDR1 is LGHNA and CDR2 is YSLEER in the germline V gene. The CDR3 loop spans 19 amino acids. V lost 0 bases, J lost 4 bases, and 24 bases lay in between. The CDR3 sequence: CASSQDTSTRDTYLYGYTF. CDR3 nucleotide sequence: TGCGCCAGCAGCCAAGATACTTCTACACGGGACACTTACCTCTATGGCTACACCTTC.

The J gene is TRBJ2-1, the V gene TRBV30; no clear D gene. The CDR3 covers 17 residues. V dropped 0 bases and J dropped 0 bases, with 15 bases sitting between them. Germline lookup yields CDR1 GTSNPN and CDR2 SVGIG (reference sequence). The CDR3 coding sequence is TGTGCCTGGAGTGTGTATGGGTCCACTATCTCCTACAATGAGCAGTTCTTC. This gives the protein CAWSVYGSTISYNEQFF.

This clone is medium-sized in the sample. The chain recombines TRBV23-1 with TRBJ2-7, with D possibly being TRBD1 (6 bases). TRBV23-1 is an open reading frame, and its role is uncertain. The V and J ends lost 3 bases and 3 bases respectively, with 27 bases between them. The CDR3 contains 19 residues. DNA for the CDR3: TGCGCCAGCAGTCATATCCGGGACACCATACCCTCGCGTAACTACGAGCAGTACTTC. It encodes CASSHIRDTIPSRNYEQYF.

V usage is TRBV5-1 and J usage is TRBJ2-7; 9 bases agree with TRBD1. The CDR3 has 16 residues. The V and J ends lost 0 bases and 0 bases, in that order; junction bases with no gene match: 4. The germline V gene has CDR1 SGHRS and CDR2 YFSETQ. CDR3 amino acids: CASSLATGGSSYEQYF. CDR3 coding DNA: TGCGCCAGCAGCTTGGCGACAGGGGGTAGCTCCTACGAGCAGTACTTC.

The chain links TRBV4-3 to TRBJ1-2, with TRBD1 matching over 12 bases. Germline CDR1 reads LGHNA; CDR2 reads YSLEER. V dropped 0 bases and J dropped 8; count of bases not matched to a gene: 7. This CDR3 has 16 residues. Written as DNA, the CDR3 is TGCGCCAGCAGCCAAGATCTGGGACAGGGGGCGGACGGCTACACCTTC. Translated, it gives CASSQDLGQGADGYTF.